Below are 2 T cell receptor beta chains sequenced from a single sample in a study of cytomegalovirus exposure and HLA in healthy donors. The PCR was carried out with 60 Vbeta primers and 13 Jbeta primers. Sequencing was performed with immunoSEQ multiplex PCR; in TCRdb, only in-frame clones are kept and a portion is missing. Of 200,000 or so clones listed, 82% are singletons. Sequenced input: PBMCs. The source of these receptors is a woman in her forties or fifties in good health and CMV-seropositive.

The chain employs TRBV28 and TRBJ2-4, with 8 bases lining up with TRBD2. V lost 7 bases, J lost 9 bases, and 11 bases stayed unmatched. The CDR3 totals 14 residues. Germline lookup yields CDR1 MDHEN and CDR2 SYDVKM. CDR3 sequence reads: CASTLRGGRTIQYF. The CDR3 nucleotides are TGTGCCAGCACTCTCCGGGGGGGGCGAACCATTCAGTACTTC.

This sequence joins TRBV5-1 and TRBJ1-2; 7 positions agree with TRBD1. The CDR3 totals 16 residues. Trimming cost V 4 bases and J 5 bases; bases outside gene matches: 14. Germline V gene lookup returns CDR1 SGHRS and CDR2 YFSETQ. The CDR3: CASSLGQVLQGYGYTF. CDR3 nucleotide sequence: TGCGCCAGCAGCCTTGGACAGGTCCTACAGGGATATGGCTACACCTTC.